This is a list of T cell receptor beta chains from one sample in a study of T cell repertoires in cytomegalovirus infection. TCRdb fed the reads into MiXCR, producing one record per CDR3 protein. The sample contains fewer than 950,000 distinct CDR3 sequences, 30% to 35% of which appear only once. These receptors are not linked to any known antigen. The material was cultured CD8+ T cells from PBMCs, obtained from culture after CMV antigen stimulation. These TCRs come from a human donor in good health (CMV status not recorded). Some clones in this sample may be carry-over from other donors' samples. Each CDR3 is given with its conserved first and last residue. Each record gives: D gene, clone size, J gene, V gene, CDR3 protein, CDR3 DNA. A D gene is named only where the DNA matches it firmly. The listing skips clone size in some rows; elsewhere it reads once, few, many or a size class.

TRBD1	.	TRBJ1-6	TRBV7-9	CASSGDRGGSPLHF	TGTGCCAGCAGCGGGGACAGGGGCGGATCACCCCTCCACTTT
.	.	TRBJ1-2	TRBV27	CASSSTAFGNYGYTF	TGTGCCAGCAGTTCCACAGCCTTCGGTAACTATGGCTACACCTTC
.	.	TRBJ1-4	TRBV15	CATNSQGIGVEKLFF	TGTGCCACCAACTCACAGGGAATTGGTGTTGAAAAACTGTTTTTT
.	few	TRBJ2-3	TRBV6-5	CASSYPLAETQYF	TGTGCCAGCAGTTACCCCTTAGCGGAAACGCAGTATTTT
.	few	TRBJ2-7	TRBV4-2	CASSPLQHRTGYEQYF	TGTGCCAGCAGCCCCCTACAGCACAGGACGGGCTACGAGCAGTACTTC
.	.	TRBJ1-2	TRBV6-5	CASSSFQITGYTF	TGTGCCAGCAGTAGTTTCCAAATAACCGGCTACACCTTC
.	few	TRBJ2-5	TRBV9	CASSVERTGAVETQYF	TGTGCCAGCAGCGTAGAGAGGACGGGGGCGGTGGAGACCCAGTACTTC
TRBD1	few	TRBJ1-2	TRBV12-5	CASGLTGGAYGYTF	TGTGCTAGTGGTTTGACAGGGGGAGCCTATGGCTACACCTTC
.	few	TRBJ1-1	TRBV29-1	CSVVPGVPEAFF	TGCAGCGTTGTGCCGGGAGTCCCTGAAGCTTTCTTT
.	.	TRBJ2-2	TRBV7-8	CASSPTVNSNTGELFF	TGTGCCAGCAGCCCGACAGTAAATTCGAACACCGGGGAGCTGTTTTTT
.	.	TRBJ2-3	TRBV4-1	CASSQEGASPDTQYF	TGCGCCAGCAGCCAGGAGGGGGCATCTCCAGATACGCAGTATTTT
.	few	TRBJ1-5	TRBV10-3	CAIKNGDSNQPQHF	TGTGCCATCAAAAACGGGGATAGCAATCAGCCCCAGCATTTT
TRBD1	.	TRBJ2-1	TRBV11-2	CASREGQGYNVQFF	TGTGCCAGCAGGGAGGGACAGGGTTACAATGTGCAGTTCTTC
TRBD1	.	TRBJ2-2	TRBV6-5	CASSYLWTGSGELFF	TGTGCCAGCAGTTACCTATGGACAGGGAGCGGGGAGCTGTTTTTT
.	.	TRBJ1-6	TRBV27	CASSLSSMIDSPLHF	TGTGCCAGCAGTTTATCGTCGATGATCGATTCACCCCTCCACTTT
.	many	TRBJ2-2	TRBV7-9	CAGPVRRTGELFF	TGTGCCGGCCCGGTTAGGCGAACCGGGGAGCTGTTTTTT
.	.	TRBJ2-7	TRBV7-6	CASSLVAGVLSYEQYF	TGTGCCAGCAGCTTAGTGGCAGGGGTCCTCTCCTACGAGCAGTACTTC
.	.	TRBJ1-6	TRBV6-8	CASSYQGPDRLYNSPLHF	TGTGCCAGCAGTTACCAGGGGCCGGACCGGCTCTATAATTCACCCCTCCACTTT
.	many	TRBJ2-2	TRBV7-2	CASRPTVNTGELFF	TGTGCCAGCAGACCGACGGTGAACACCGGGGAGCTGTTTTTT
TRBD2	.	TRBJ2-1	TRBV9	CASSASSGGAGNEQFF	TGTGCCAGCAGCGCGAGTAGCGGGGGGGCCGGCAATGAGCAGTTCTTC
.	many	TRBJ2-1	TRBV7-2	CASSLRTSDEQFF	TGTGCCAGCAGCCTCAGAACGTCGGATGAGCAGTTCTTC
.	.	TRBJ1-1	TRBV4-2	CVSSHPPDSLNTEAFF	TGTGTCAGCAGCCATCCTCCCGACAGTTTGAACACTGAAGCTTTCTTT
.	many	TRBJ2-2	TRBV7-9	CASTTVVLGRQDGAGELFF	TGTGCCAGCACAACCGTGGTTCTCGGACGACAGGACGGAGCCGGGGAGCTGTTTTTT
.	.	TRBJ2-7	TRBV20-1	CSAPDAGMGSYEQYF	TGCAGTGCTCCCGACGCGGGGATGGGGTCCTACGAGCAGTACTTC
.	.	TRBJ1-6	TRBV9	CASSADLAVNSPLHF	TGTGCCAGCAGCGCGGACCTAGCTGTAAATTCACCCCTCCACTTT
TRBD1	.	TRBJ2-1	TRBV2	CASSYGYRGSSYNEQFF	TGTGCCAGCAGCTACGGGTACAGGGGGAGCTCCTACAATGAGCAGTTCTTC
TRBD1	.	TRBJ1-1	TRBV6-6	CATVQPGTGIAEAFF	TGTGCCACAGTCCAGCCCGGGACAGGGATCGCTGAAGCTTTCTTT
.	many	TRBJ1-1	TRBV18	CASSPDGMNTEAFF	TGTGCCAGCTCACCAGACGGCATGAACACTGAAGCTTTCTTT
TRBD1	.	TRBJ1-2	TRBV15	CATSIGTGGNGYTF	TGTGCCACCAGCATCGGGACAGGGGGCAACGGCTACACCTTC
.	.	TRBJ1-4	TRBV27	CASSFARSGEKLFF	TGTGCCAGCAGTTTTGCACGGTCTGGGGAAAAACTGTTTTTT
.	.	TRBJ1-1	TRBV12-5	CASGLVKQVEAFF	TGTGCTAGTGGTTTGGTGAAACAGGTTGAAGCTTTCTTT
.	.	TRBJ2-1	TRBV7-6	CASSFQLKQFF	TGTGCCAGCAGCTTCCAACTAAAGCAGTTCTTC
TRBD1	many	TRBJ1-5	TRBV12-3/TRBV12-4	CASSPRGLGNQPQHF	TGTGCCAGCAGTCCCAGGGGGCTGGGCAATCAGCCCCAGCATTTT
TRBD2	.	TRBJ2-3	TRBV7-9	CASSSGGMADTQYF	TGTGCCAGCAGCTCGGGGGGTATGGCAGATACGCAGTATTTT
.	many	TRBJ1-2	TRBV12-3/TRBV12-4	CASSLVGYGYTF	TGTGCCAGCAGTTTGGTCGGGTATGGCTACACCTTC
.	few	TRBJ1-4	TRBV27	CASTTGGNEKLFF	TGTGCCAGCACAACCGGGGGTAATGAAAAACTGTTTTTT
.	many	TRBJ2-1	TRBV7-6	CASSLEGGPYNEQFF	TGTGCCAGCAGCTTAGAGGGCGGGCCTTACAATGAGCAGTTCTTC
TRBD1	.	TRBJ1-1	TRBV5-4	CASSLVGQGARYTEAFF	TGTGCCAGCAGCTTGGTGGGACAGGGGGCTCGGTACACTGAAGCTTTCTTT
.	.	TRBJ2-2	TRBV7-3	CASSPGGMNTGELFF	TGTGCCAGCAGCCCAGGGGGGATGAACACCGGGGAGCTGTTTTTT
.	.	TRBJ1-1	TRBV18	CASSPQDRMTEAFF	TGTGCCAGCTCACCCCAAGACAGGATGACTGAAGCTTTCTTT
.	many	TRBJ2-1	TRBV25-1	CASSDGNEQFF	TGTGCCAGCAGTGATGGCAATGAGCAGTTCTTC
TRBD2	many	TRBJ2-7	TRBV7-8	CASSLSETSGGYEQYF	TGTGCCAGCAGCTTAAGTGAAACTTCGGGAGGCTACGAGCAGTACTTC